This T cell receptor beta chain came from a study of shared clonotypes between healthy human individuals. This CDR3 contains 15 residues. Trimming at V came to 6 bases and at J to 5 bases, leaving 11 bases not matched to a gene. CDR1 MDHEN and CDR2 SYDVKM come from the germline V gene. Sequencing was performed with immunoSEQ multiplex PCR; in TCRdb, only in-frame clones are kept and a portion is missing. The data contain more than 400,000 clones, approximately 95% of them singletons. This sequence joins TRBV28 and TRBJ2-7, with TRBD1 identical over 9 bases. The specimen sequenced was naive CD4+ T cells sorted from blood. Noted subset: CD45RA+ positively selected. This sequence originates from a woman aged 25 to 39 in good health. CDR3 sequence (DNA): TGTGCCAGCAGCTTAGCCGGGACAGGGCACGACGAGCAGTACTTC. Translated, it gives CASSLAGTGHDEQYF.